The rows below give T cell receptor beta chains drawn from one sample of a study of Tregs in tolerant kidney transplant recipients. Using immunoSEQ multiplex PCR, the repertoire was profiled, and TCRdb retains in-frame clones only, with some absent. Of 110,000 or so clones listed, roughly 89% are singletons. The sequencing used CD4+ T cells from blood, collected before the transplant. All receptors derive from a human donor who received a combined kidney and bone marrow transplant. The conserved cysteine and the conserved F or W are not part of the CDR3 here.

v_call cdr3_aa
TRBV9 ASSVLGAGGYNEQF
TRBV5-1 ASSLGPGTESSYEQY
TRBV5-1 ASSLDQGRSGANVLT
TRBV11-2 ASSLGGHLKNIQY
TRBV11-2 ASSRGGLANEQY
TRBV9 ASRREAGELF
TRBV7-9 ASSLPGAPTDTQY
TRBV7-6 ASSLRQSPSYEQY
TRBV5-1 ASSADRGQAGELF
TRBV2 ASSVVGSSYNEQF
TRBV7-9 ASSDAGGAWGYT
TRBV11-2 ASSFRGWRSPLH
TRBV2 ASSGSQRLAGTDTQY
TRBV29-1 SVALMGVAQPQH
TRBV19 ASSIAGTGTGAQH
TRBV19 ASNNGRNTGELF
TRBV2 ASSEKQGVFGYT
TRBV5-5 ASSLVPGRYQETQY
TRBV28 ASSTPTAGAF
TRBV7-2 ASSPLRDRYNEQF
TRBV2 ASPGQGGGQETQY
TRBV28 ASSLKTGGNTGELF
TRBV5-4 ASSNGLSHIQY
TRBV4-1 ASSPLIGVAIYGYT
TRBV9 ASPFLYEQY
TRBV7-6 ASSLVGEGDIQY
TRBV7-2 ASSLGLAVNTGELF
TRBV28 ASSLPNRGTYEQY
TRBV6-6 ASSTGQGFHQPQH